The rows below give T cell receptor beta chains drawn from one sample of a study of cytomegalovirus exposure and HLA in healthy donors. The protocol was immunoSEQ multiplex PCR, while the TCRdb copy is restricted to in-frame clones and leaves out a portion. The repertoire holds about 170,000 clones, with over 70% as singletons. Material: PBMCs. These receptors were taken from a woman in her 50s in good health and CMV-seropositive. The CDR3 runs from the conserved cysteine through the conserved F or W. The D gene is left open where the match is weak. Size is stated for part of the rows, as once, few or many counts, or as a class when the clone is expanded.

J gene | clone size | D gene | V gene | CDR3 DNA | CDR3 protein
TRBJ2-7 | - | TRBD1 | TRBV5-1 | TGCGCCAGCAGCTTGGAAGGCAGGGGGTACGAGCAGTACTTC | CASSLEGRGYEQYF
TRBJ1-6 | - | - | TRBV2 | TGTGCCAGCAGACAGGGATCAGCCCGCAATTCACCCCTCCACTTT | CASRQGSARNSPLHF
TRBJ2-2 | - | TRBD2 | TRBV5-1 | TGCGCCAGCAGGCGAAGGACTAGCGGGGGACAGGGGGAGCTGTTTTTT | CASRRRTSGGQGELFF
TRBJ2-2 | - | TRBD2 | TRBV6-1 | TGTGCCAGCATCCTGGACGGGGGGAGCACCGGGGAGCTGTTTTTT | CASILDGGSTGELFF
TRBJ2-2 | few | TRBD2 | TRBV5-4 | TGTGCCAGCAGCCCCAGAGAAGCTAGCGGGACCGGGGAGCTGTTTTTT | CASSPREASGTGELFF
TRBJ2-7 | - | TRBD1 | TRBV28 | TGTGCCAGCAGAGCTACAGGGGTCTACTCCTACGAGCAGTACTTC | CASRATGVYSYEQYF
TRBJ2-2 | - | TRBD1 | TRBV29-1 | TGCAGCGTTGAAGATGGGACAGGGACGAACACCGGGGAGCTGTTTTTT | CSVEDGTGTNTGELFF
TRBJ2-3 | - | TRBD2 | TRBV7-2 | TGTGCCAGCAGCATGGGACTAGCGGGACCCACAGATACGCAGTATTTT | CASSMGLAGPTDTQYF
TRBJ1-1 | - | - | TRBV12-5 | TGTGCTAGTGGTTTGGTACTGGGAGCTTCGATGAACGAAGCTTTCTTT | CASGLVLGASMNEAFF
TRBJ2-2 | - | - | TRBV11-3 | TGTGCCAGCAGCTCGACAGCGAGGGAGCTGTTTTTT | CASSSTARELFF
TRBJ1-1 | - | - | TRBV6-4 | TGTGCCAGCAGGGGCGGGACGGCGAACACTGAAGCTTTCTTT | CASRGGTANTEAFF
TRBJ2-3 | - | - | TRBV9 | TGTGCCAGCAGCGTAGCTCCTCGGACAGGCACAGATACGCAGTATTTT | CASSVAPRTGTDTQYF
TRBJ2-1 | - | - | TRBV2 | TGTGCCAGCAATTCGGACTCCAGCCTAGGGAATGAGCAGTTCTTC | CASNSDSSLGNEQFF
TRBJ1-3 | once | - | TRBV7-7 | TGTGCTAGCAGTTCCCAGGTGGGAAACACCATATATTTT | CASSSQVGNTIYF
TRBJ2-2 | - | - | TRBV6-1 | TGTGCCAGTGAGGTGGGCAGGGCCACCGGGGAGCTGTTTTTT | CASEVGRATGELFF
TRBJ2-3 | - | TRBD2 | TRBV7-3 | TGTGCCAGCAGCTTCAGCGGGGGGGCAGATACGCAGTATTTT | CASSFSGGADTQYF
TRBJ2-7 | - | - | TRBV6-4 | TGTGCCAGCAGTACAAGGAGGCCTCGGGGCTACGAGCAGTACTTC | CASSTRRPRGYEQYF
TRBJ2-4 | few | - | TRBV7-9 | TGTGCCAGCAGCCCGCTAGCCAAAAACAGTCAGTACTTC | CASSPLAKNSQYF
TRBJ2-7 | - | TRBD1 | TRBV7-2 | TGTGCCAGCAGCTGGACAGGTGGCCCCTACGAGCAGTACTTC | CASSWTGGPYEQYF
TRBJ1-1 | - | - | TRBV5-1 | TGCGCCAGCAGCCCAAACATTAGGAGGGAGACTGAAGCTTTCTTT | CASSPNIRRETEAFF
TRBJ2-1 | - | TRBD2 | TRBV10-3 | TGTGCCATCAGCGTGTCCGGGACTAGCGGTTGGGGTCGGGAGCAGTTCTTC | CAISVSGTSGWGREQFF
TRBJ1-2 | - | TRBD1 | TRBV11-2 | TGTGCCAGCAGCTCCCGGACAGGGGGGATATCTAACTATGGCTACACCTTC | CASSSRTGGISNYGYTF
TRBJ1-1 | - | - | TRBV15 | TGTGCCACCAGCCCGACGGGAGCTGAAGCTTTCTTT | CATSPTGAEAFF
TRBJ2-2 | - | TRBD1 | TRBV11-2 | TGTGCCAGCAGCTCGCCCCCCGGGACAGGGAGAGCCGGGGAGCTGTTTTTT | CASSSPPGTGRAGELFF
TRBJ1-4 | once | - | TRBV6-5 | TGTGCCAGCAGTTATGGGCAGGGCCGTGAAAAACTGTTTTTT | CASSYGQGREKLFF
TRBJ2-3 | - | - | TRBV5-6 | TGTGCCAGCAAGTCCCTGGGGGCAGGGGGGGATACGCAGTATTTT | CASKSLGAGGDTQYF
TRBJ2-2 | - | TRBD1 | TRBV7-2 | TGTGCCGGCCGGGACAGGAACACCGGGGAGCTGTTTTTT | CAGRDRNTGELFF
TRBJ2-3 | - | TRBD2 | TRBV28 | TGTGCCAGCAGTTTTGGGACTAGCGGACTTACAGATACGCAGTATTTT | CASSFGTSGLTDTQYF
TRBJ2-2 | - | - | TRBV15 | TGTGCCACCAGCAGAGATGCGAGGGCACAGAACACCGGGGAGCTGTTTTTT | CATSRDARAQNTGELFF
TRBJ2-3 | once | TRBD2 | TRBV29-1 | TGCAGCGGGCGGGAGGGCACAGATACGCAGTATTTT | CSGREGTDTQYF
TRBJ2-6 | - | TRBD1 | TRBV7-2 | TGTGCCAGCAGACGAGGGACAGGGCTGTCTGGGGCCAACGTCCTGACTTTC | CASRRGTGLSGANVLTF
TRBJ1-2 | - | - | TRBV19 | TGTGCCAGTACTTTGGCAGGGGCTTATGGCTACACCTTC | CASTLAGAYGYTF
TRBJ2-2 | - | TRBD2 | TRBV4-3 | TGCGCCAGCAGCCTACTAGCGGGAGGACCCGGGGAGCTGTTTTTT | CASSLLAGGPGELFF
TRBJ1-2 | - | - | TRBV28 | TGTGCCAGCAGTTTGGCATTGAGTGAGAGGGGGGGCTACACCTTC | CASSLALSERGGYTF
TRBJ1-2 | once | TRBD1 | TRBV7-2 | TGTGCCAGCACCCTAATGAGACAGGGCTATGGCTACACCTTC | CASTLMRQGYGYTF
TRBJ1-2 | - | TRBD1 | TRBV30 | TGTGCCTGCGGACAGGGGGATAACTATGGCTACACCTTC | CACGQGDNYGYTF
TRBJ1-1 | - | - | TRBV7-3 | TGTGCCAGCAGCTTAAAAGAAGGGGGTGAAGCTTTCTTT | CASSLKEGGEAFF
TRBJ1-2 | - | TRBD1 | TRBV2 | TGTGCCAGCAGTATAGACAGGGGGAGTAACTATGGCTACACCTTC | CASSIDRGSNYGYTF
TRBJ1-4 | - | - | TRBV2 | TGTGCCAGCAGTGGACAGCTAAATGAAAAACTGTTTTTT | CASSGQLNEKLFF
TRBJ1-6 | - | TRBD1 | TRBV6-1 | TGTGCCAACCGACCCGGGACAGACCCTTCACCCCTCCACTTT | CANRPGTDPSPLHF
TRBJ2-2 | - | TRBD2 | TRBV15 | TGTGCCACCAGCAGGGGACTAGCGGGAGTAAACACCGGGGAGCTGTTTTTT | CATSRGLAGVNTGELFF
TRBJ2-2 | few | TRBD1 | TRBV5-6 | TGTGCCAGCAGCTGGGGGACAGGGGGGGACACCGGGGAGCTGTTTTTT | CASSWGTGGDTGELFF
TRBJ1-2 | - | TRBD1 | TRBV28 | TGTGCCAGCACTCTAAGGGACAGTCCGATCTATGGCTACACCTTC | CASTLRDSPIYGYTF
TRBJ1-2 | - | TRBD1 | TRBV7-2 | TGTGCCAGCAGGTCCGGGACAGGGGGCGATTACTATGGCTACACCTTC | CASRSGTGGDYYGYTF
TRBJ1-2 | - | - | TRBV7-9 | TGTGCCAGCAGCACCACAGACGCCGGCGGCTACACCTTC | CASSTTDAGGYTF
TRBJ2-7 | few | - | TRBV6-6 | TGTGCCAGCAGCCCCGGGACACCCTACGAGCAGTACTTC | CASSPGTPYEQYF
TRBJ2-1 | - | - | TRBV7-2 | TGTGCCAGCAGCTTATTAGTAGGAAGGGGCAATGAGCAGTTCTTC | CASSLLVGRGNEQFF